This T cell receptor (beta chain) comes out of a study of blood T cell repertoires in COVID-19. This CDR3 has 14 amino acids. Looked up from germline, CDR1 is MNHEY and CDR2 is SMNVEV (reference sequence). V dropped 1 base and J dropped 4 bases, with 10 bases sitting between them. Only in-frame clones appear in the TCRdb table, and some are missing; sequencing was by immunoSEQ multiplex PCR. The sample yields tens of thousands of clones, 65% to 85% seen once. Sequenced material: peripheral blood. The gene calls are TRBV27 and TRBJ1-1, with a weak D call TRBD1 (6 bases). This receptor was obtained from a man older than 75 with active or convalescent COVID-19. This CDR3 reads CASSLFGGRTEAFF. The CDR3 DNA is TGTGCCAGCAGTTTATTCGGGGGGCGCACTGAAGCTTTCTTT.